Given below is one TCR beta chain in context. Its antigen is still unknown. The source of the sample is a study of blood T cells in healthy people across ages. Points from the study as a whole: Long-lived donors exceeded aged donors in naive CD4+ cells and diversity. Estimated diversity, derived from one million T cells, was regarded as an underestimate.

The CDR3 length is 15 residues. CDR1 DFQATT and CDR2 SNEGSKA come from the germline V gene (reference sequence). J gave up 4 bases and V 3 bases, and 11 bases lay outside the gene matches. A second roughly 7 to 11 cycle PCR used barcoded and J-beta primers. TCRdb fed the 5' RACE reads into MiXCR, producing one record per CDR3 protein. The table lists around 710,000 distinct CDR3 sequences, roughly 43% of them singletons. V usage is TRBV20-1 and J usage is TRBJ1-1, with 7 bases aligning to TRBD1. This TCR was recovered from a woman in her fifties or sixties in good health. The source material was blood. The CDR3 is CSARGETGSFTEAFF. In DNA, the CDR3 is TGCAGTGCTAGGGGCGAGACAGGGAGTTTCACTGAAGCTTTCTTT.